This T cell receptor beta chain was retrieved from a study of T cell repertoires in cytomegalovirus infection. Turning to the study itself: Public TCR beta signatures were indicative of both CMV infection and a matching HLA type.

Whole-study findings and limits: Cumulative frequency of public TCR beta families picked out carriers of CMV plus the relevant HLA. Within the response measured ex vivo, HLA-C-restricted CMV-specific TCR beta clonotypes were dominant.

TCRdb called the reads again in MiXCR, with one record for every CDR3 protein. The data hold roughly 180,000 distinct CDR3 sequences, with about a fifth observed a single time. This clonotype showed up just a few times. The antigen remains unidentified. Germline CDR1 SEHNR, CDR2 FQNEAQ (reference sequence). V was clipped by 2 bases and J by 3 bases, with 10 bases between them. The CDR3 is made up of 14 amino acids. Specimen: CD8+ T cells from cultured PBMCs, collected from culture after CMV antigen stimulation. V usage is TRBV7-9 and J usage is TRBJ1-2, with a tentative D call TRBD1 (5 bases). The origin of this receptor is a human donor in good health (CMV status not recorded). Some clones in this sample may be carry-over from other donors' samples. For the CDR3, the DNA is TGTGCCAGCAGCTTACATTCAGGGTACTATGGCTACACCTTC. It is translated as CASSLHSGYYGYTF.